This entry lists 21 T cell receptor beta chains sequenced from one sample in a study of somatic mutations in cytotoxic T cells in rheumatoid arthritis. Here immunoSEQ multiplex PCR was the method, and the copy in TCRdb shows in-frame clones only, minus some. The table lists about 9,700 clones, about four fifths of them singletons. Sequenced sample: CD8+ T cells sorted from blood. The receptors shown here come from a woman between 45 and 60 years old in good health.

The V call is TRBV11-2, the J call TRBJ2-1, with D possibly TRBD1 on 6 matching bases. V was trimmed by 5 bases and J by 8 bases, leaving 13 bases between them. CDR3 length: 13 amino acids. CDR1 and CDR2 (germline): SGHAT, FQNNGV. Written as DNA, the CDR3 is TGTGCCAGCAGCCGAGGGGGTTACGATGAGCAGTTCTTC. Translated: CASSRGGYDEQFF.

This chain uses TRBV6-4 with TRBJ2-3; D not certain. From germline, CDR1 is MRHNA and CDR2 SNTAGT. CDR3 length: 13 amino acids. The V end lost 0 bases, the J end lost 3 bases, and 4 bases lay between the germline ends. CDR3 protein: CASSDSETDTQYF. DNA of the CDR3: TGTGCCAGCAGTGACTCCGAGACAGATACGCAGTATTTT.

V is TRBV5-4 and J is TRBJ2-2; no clear D gene. Per the germline V gene, CDR1 is SGHNT and CDR2 is YYREEE (reference sequence). CDR3 length: 16 amino acids. Trimming pared 3 bases from V and 2 bases from J, leaving 14 bases between. The CDR3 spells CASSSWIALNTGELFF. CDR3 in DNA: TGTGCCAGCAGCTCGTGGATAGCCCTCAACACCGGGGAGCTGTTTTTT.

This clone appeared once. The rearrangement joins TRBV27 to TRBJ1-6, with 7 bases lining up with TRBD1. The length of the CDR3 is 13 residues. Trimming cost V 4 bases and J 8 bases; bases outside gene matches: 2. CDR1 and CDR2 (germline): MNHEY, SMNVEV (reference sequence). The CDR3 reads CASSWDSHSPLHF. In nucleotides, the CDR3 is TGTGCCAGCAGTTGGGACAGTCATTCACCCCTCCACTTT.

V is TRBV7-6 and J is TRBJ1-1, with a weak D call TRBD1 (5 bases). This CDR3 spans 13 amino acids. Germline assignment: CDR1 SGHVS and CDR2 FNYEAQ. Trimming took off 5 bases at V and 5 bases at J, with 12 bases between the two ends. This CDR3 reads CASSPAEGTEAFF. For the CDR3, the DNA is TGTGCCAGCAGCCCCGCGGAGGGGACTGAAGCTTTCTTT.

The chain combines TRBV10-1 with TRBJ2-7; the D is unclear. CDR1 and CDR2 (germline): WNHNN, SYGVQD (reference sequence). The CDR3 contains 11 residues. V dropped 5 bases and J dropped 7 bases, with 9 bases sitting between them. The CDR3 region has the DNA TGCGCCAGCAGTCTCTTCGGGGAGCAGTACTTC. Its protein is CASSLFGEQYF.

The V and J genes are TRBV13 and TRBJ2-1; 11 positions match TRBD2. CDR1 is PRHDT and CDR2 is FYEKMQ in the germline V gene (reference sequence). CDR3 length equals 20 residues. V was clipped by 5 bases and J by 1 base; unmatched bases: 16. In DNA, the CDR3 is TGTGCCAGCAGCGCCCAGGGATTAGCGGGGGGGCTTATATCCTACAATGAGCAGTTCTTC. It encodes CASSAQGLAGGLISYNEQFF.

V usage is TRBV13 and J usage is TRBJ2-7; D is uncertain. The germline V and J ends were trimmed by 10 bases and 1 base, with 14 bases remaining between them. Germline V lookup: CDR1 PRHDT, CDR2 FYEKMQ (reference sequence). The CDR3 is 13 residues long. In nucleotides, the CDR3 is TGTGCCACGAATATGGCAGGATCCTACGAGCAGTACTTC. Its protein product is CATNMAGSYEQYF.

This chain uses TRBV7-9 with TRBJ2-5, with 12 positions matching TRBD1. From germline, CDR1 is SEHNR and CDR2 FQNEAQ (reference sequence). V lost 5 bases to trimming and J lost 2 bases; unmatched junction nucleotides: 6. This CDR3 is 16 amino acids long. The CDR3 here is CASSRGDRGQQETQYF. CDR3 in DNA: TGTGCCAGCAGCCGGGGGGACAGGGGGCAACAAGAGACCCAGTACTTC.

DNA of the CDR3: TGTGCCAGCTTGGGCGGGGGAAACATTCAGTACTTC. This translates into CASLGGGNIQYF. The genes are TRBV27 and TRBJ2-4; 7 positions agree with TRBD2. Germline CDR1 is MNHEY and CDR2 is SMNVEV (reference sequence). CDR3 length: 12 residues. Germline trimming cut 8 bases from V and 6 bases from J; bases unmatched to any gene: 4.

This sequence joins TRBV18 and TRBJ2-7; a possible D gene is TRBD1 (6 bases). The V gene lost 5 bases and the J gene lost 7 bases, with 15 bases spanning the gap. CDR3 length: 13 residues. Germline lookup yields CDR1 KGHSH and CDR2 LQKENI. CDR3 residues: CASSTPDSLEQYF. The CDR3 DNA reads TGTGCCAGCTCAACCCCGGACAGCCTGGAGCAGTACTTC.

J is TRBJ1-2 and V is TRBV7-6, with a weak D call TRBD1 (6 bases). CDR3 length equals 16 residues. Trimming took off 1 base at V and 4 bases at J, with 16 bases between the two ends. Germline CDR1 and CDR2: SGHVS and FNYEAQ. In nucleotides, the CDR3 is TGTGCCAGCAGCTTAGGGACAGAATATCCCCTCTATGGCTACACCTTC. Protein sequence: CASSLGTEYPLYGYTF.

This sequence joins TRBV7-9 and TRBJ1-4; 8 bases are a match to TRBD1. The CDR3 contains 15 residues. CDR1 is SEHNR, CDR2 FQNEAQ, per germline (reference sequence). Unmatched junction bases numbered 3, after V lost 0 bases and J lost 6 bases. The CDR3 bases are TGTGCCAGCAGCTTAGCCGGGACAGGTCATGAAAAACTGTTTTTT. It codes for CASSLAGTGHEKLFF.

This sequence joins TRBV6-4 and TRBJ2-5, with 9 bases identical to TRBD1. The ends lost 7 bases at V and 1 base at J; junction bases unmatched: 19. CDR1 and CDR2 from the germline V gene are MRHNA and SNTAGT. This CDR3 spans 19 amino acids. CDR3 sequence reads: CASNPTGTGPPHIQETQYF. The CDR3 DNA sequence: TGTGCCAGCAACCCCACCGGGACAGGGCCCCCCCATATCCAAGAGACCCAGTACTTC.

The J gene is TRBJ2-5, the V gene TRBV5-6; TRBD2 agrees at 8 bases. Trimming cost V 1 base and J 4 bases; bases outside gene matches: 0. Germline V gene lookup returns CDR1 SGHDT and CDR2 YYEEEE. This CDR3 region has 13 residues. Here the CDR3 DNA reads TGTGCCAGCAGCTTGACTAGCGGAGAGACCCAGTACTTC. It is translated as CASSLTSGETQYF.

CDR3 coding DNA: TGCGCCAGCAGCCACGGCCGGAGGGCGGGATACGAGCAGTACTTC. It specifies CASSHGRRAGYEQYF. The chain is built from TRBV4-3 and TRBJ2-7; D may be TRBD2 (6 bases). Trimming stripped 3 bases from V and 4 bases from J, with 16 bases between. CDR3 length: 15 amino acids. Germline lookup yields CDR1 LGHNA and CDR2 YSLEER.

The V and J genes are TRBV11-2 and TRBJ2-2; 8 bases are shared with TRBD2. The V and J ends lost 8 bases and 4 bases, in that order; junction bases with no gene match: 9. CDR1 and CDR2 from the germline V gene are SGHAT and FQNNGV. This CDR3 spans 15 amino acids. The CDR3 loop is CASPGGGRGTGELFF. The CDR3 DNA reads TGTGCCAGCCCCGGGGGGGGGAGGGGCACCGGGGAGCTGTTTTTT.

This chain joins TRBV29-1 and TRBJ1-2; a possible D gene is TRBD1 (5 bases). CDR1 SQVTM and CDR2 ANQGSEA come from the germline V gene. This CDR3 is built from 14 residues. Trimming pared 3 bases from V and 4 bases from J, leaving 15 bases between. CDR3 region: CSVEGGQKIYGYTF. In DNA, the CDR3 is TGCAGCGTTGAGGGGGGTCAGAAGATCTATGGCTACACCTTC.

This chain connects TRBV5-1 to TRBJ2-7; a possible D gene is TRBD1 (6 bases). Germline V gives CDR1 SGHRS, CDR2 YFSETQ. Trimming cost V 1 base and J 1 base, with 9 bases left between them. This CDR3 is 14 amino acids long. The CDR3, as DNA: TGCGCCAGCAGCTTGATAGACAGGTCCTACGAGCAGTACTTC. This translates into CASSLIDRSYEQYF.

This clone was picked up one time. The rearrangement uses TRBV28 and TRBJ2-5, with a tentative D call TRBD1 (6 bases). The tail of the sequence fits TRBJ2-7 better, so the J call may be wrong. CDR3 size: 16 residues. The germline gives CDR1 MDHEN, CDR2 SYDVKM. CDR3 in DNA: TGTGCCAGCAGTTATCTTACGACAGGTGACTCCTACGAGCAGTACTTC. Protein sequence: CASSYLTTGDSYEQYF.

The rearrangement links TRBV9 to TRBJ2-7; 7 positions match TRBD2. The germline V gene has CDR1 SGDLS and CDR2 YYNGEE. V gave up 4 bases and J gave up 5 bases; unmatched junction bases: 9. The CDR3 has 14 residues. CDR3 amino acids: CASSTGGGRNEQYF. The CDR3 nucleotides read TGTGCCAGCAGCACCGGCGGGGGAAGGAACGAGCAGTACTTC.